The clone carrying this TCR beta chain was seen once. Only in-frame clones appear in the TCRdb table, and some are missing; sequencing was by immunoSEQ multiplex PCR. The data show about 260,000 clones, about 85% seen once. The sample belongs to a study of blood T cell repertoires in COVID-19. Study at large: Sample material is recorded as cDNA or gDNA derived from T cells, B-cell-depleted T cells, or PBMCs.

CDR3 length equals 17 residues. V lost 2 bases and J lost 4; bases outside the gene matches: 10. Germline CDR1 and CDR2: SGHTA and FQGNSA. The TCR originated in a man aged 55 to 70 with acute or convalescent COVID-19. What was sequenced was peripheral blood. The V gene is TRBV7-2, the J gene TRBJ2-5; 10 bases align to TRBD2. The CDR3 coding sequence is TGTGCCAGCAGCTTAAGATCTAGCGGGAGACCCGGAGAGACCCAGTACTTC. It translates to CASSLRSSGRPGETQYF.